The entry that follows covers one T cell receptor beta chain sequence. These data originate in a study of T cells after yellow fever vaccination. TCRdb reprocessed the 5' RACE reads via MiXCR and lists one record per CDR3 protein. The profile shows about 320,000 distinct CDR3 sequences, approximately 12% of them singletons. The CDR3 sequence is 13 residues long. V lost 5 bases and J 8 bases, leaving 13 bases between the germline ends. Germline CDR1 is MDHEN and CDR2 is SYDVKM. The chain joins TRBV28 to TRBJ2-1, with D possibly TRBD1 on 6 matching bases. The receptor was derived from a man in his late teens or twenties who received the YFV17D yellow fever vaccine. The starting material was CD4+ T cells sorted from PBMCs, obtained 15 days after the yellow fever booster vaccination. CDR3 sequence reads: CASSRIQGYEQFF. CDR3 DNA: TGTGCCAGCAGTCGAATCCAGGGGTATGAGCAGTTCTTC.